A single sample gave rise to the 19 T cell receptor beta chains below, sequenced in a study of T cells in Graves' hyperthyroidism and ophthalmopathy. Amplification targeted TCR beta CDR3 regions from RNA transcripts. An initial round of RT-PCR targeting the TCR CDR3 relied on the HTBI primer set. TCRdb fed the multiplex PCR reads into MiXCR, producing one record per CDR3 protein. The repertoire holds 600,000 or so distinct CDR3 sequences, about 43% seen once, with 8% to 8.5% in the top ten. Sequencing used peripheral blood or thyroid tissue (not recorded which). These receptors all stem from a woman aged 18 to 35 with Graves' hyperthyroidism.

Remarks on this clonotype: A clone one base away is much larger, so this may be a read error. The J gene is TRBJ1-4, the V gene TRBV20-1; D remains unclear. CDR3 size: 12 residues. Germline V gene lookup returns CDR1 DFQATT and CDR2 SNEGSKA (reference sequence). The CDR3 here is CSARDGREKLLF. The CDR3 bases are TGCAGTGCTAGAGATGGGCGAGAAAAACTGCTTTTT.

The CDR3 sequence: CASSVRPRPGANVLTF. The CDR3 bases are TGTGCCAGCAGCGTGAGACCTAGACCTGGGGCCAACGTCCTGACTTTC. The chain joins TRBV9 to TRBJ2-6; D remains ambiguous. Germline CDR1 and CDR2: SGDLS and YYNGEE. CDR3 size: 16 residues. Deletions cut 2 bases from V and 2 bases from J, with 11 bases between.

This rearrangement joins TRBV4-2 to TRBJ2-5, with 9 bases aligning to TRBD1. The CDR3 sequence is 14 residues long. Losses at the gene ends were 4 bases for V and 5 bases for J; bases not matched to a gene: 5. From germline, CDR1 is LGHNA and CDR2 YNFKEQ. The CDR3 is CASSRTGDSETQYF. CDR3 DNA: TGTGCCAGCAGCCGGACAGGGGATTCCGAGACCCAGTACTTC.

This clonotype occurred a few times. The chain is built from TRBV7-9 and TRBJ2-7, with 8 bases aligning to TRBD1. The CDR3 covers 14 residues. CDR1 is SEHNR, CDR2 FQNEAQ, per germline (reference sequence). J gave up 3 bases and V 5 bases, and 6 bases lay outside the gene matches. As DNA, the CDR3 is TGTGCCAGCAGCGGCGACAGGGGATTCTACGAGCAGTACTTC. Its translation: CASSGDRGFYEQYF.

The chain is built from TRBV12-5 and TRBJ1-1; 8 bases match TRBD1. The J segment lost 1 base and the V segment lost 6 bases, leaving 10 bases of the junction unmatched. CDR1 and CDR2 from the germline V gene are LGHNT and FRNRAP. The CDR3 extends over 16 amino acids. CDR3 region: CASGSDRGGENTEAFF. The CDR3 DNA reads TGTGCTAGTGGCTCCGACAGGGGTGGGGAGAACACTGAAGCTTTCTTT.

About this clonotype itself: The CDR3 carries no conserved terminal phenylalanine or tryptophan, so it likely arises from a read error. Because the CDR3's place on the DNA is in doubt, the DNA is left out and the CDR3 is given as listed by TCRdb. The V and J genes are TRBV15 and TRBJ2-6. Germline lookup yields CDR1 LNHNV and CDR2 YYDKDF (reference sequence). The CDR3 region is 10 residues in length, termini included. CDR3 in amino acids: CATSRDQATS.

This clonotype was seen more than once but under ten times. The chain uses TRBV7-8 and TRBJ2-2; perhaps TRBD2 as D (6 bases). Germline CDR1 reads SGHVS; CDR2 reads FQNEAQ. The CDR3 covers 13 residues. Deletions cut 5 bases from V and 6 bases from J, with 10 bases between. The CDR3 DNA sequence: TGTGCCAGCAGCGGAGGAGGGGCCGGGGAGCTGTTTTTT. Protein: CASSGGGAGELFF.

A single count supports this clonotype. It may be a read error: a sequence one base away is much more abundant. The CDR3 end shows no conserved phenylalanine or tryptophan, and so a read error is likely. The chain is built from TRBV7-9 and TRBJ1-2; 7 bases are shared with TRBD1. The CDR3 totals 14 residues. V lost 1 base to trimming and J lost 4 bases; unmatched junction nucleotides: 3. CDR1 is SEHNR and CDR2 is FQNEAQ in the germline V gene (reference sequence). This CDR3 reads CASSLEGQLYGYTL. As DNA, the CDR3 is TGTGCCAGCAGCTTAGAGGGACAGCTCTATGGCTACACCCTC.

Concerning this clonotype: Given a much more abundant clone one base away, this may be a read error. This rearrangement joins TRBV25-1 to TRBJ2-5; TRBD1 or TRBD2 may be the D gene (5 bases each). Trimming pared 3 bases from V and 1 base from J, leaving 15 bases between. Germline CDR1 reads MGHDK; CDR2 reads SYGVNS. This CDR3 comprises 16 residues. The CDR3 bases are TGTGCCAGCAGTGATTGGGGAGTTGGGGCCCAAGAGACCCAGTACTTC. Its protein product is CASSDWGVGAQETQYF.

The V call is TRBV29-1, the J call TRBJ2-3, with 10 bases lining up with TRBD2. CDR1 and CDR2 from the germline V gene are SQVTM and ANQGSEA. The V segment lost 4 bases and the J segment 1 base; nucleotides outside the gene matches: 5. The CDR3 is 15 amino acids. In nucleotides, the CDR3 is TGCAGCGTTGGGACTAGCGGAGGGGGCACAGATACGCAGTATTTT. This gives the protein CSVGTSGGGTDTQYF.

The chain has TRBV7-9 and TRBJ1-3, with 7 bases lining up with TRBD1. The V gene's germline CDR1 is SEHNR and CDR2 FQNEAQ (reference sequence). J gave up 0 bases and V 1 base, and 3 bases lay outside the gene matches. This CDR3 spans 16 amino acids. The CDR3 DNA reads TGTGCCAGCAGCTTAGGACAGGGTTTCTCTGGAAACACCATATATTTT. It translates to CASSLGQGFSGNTIYF.

The J gene is TRBJ2-5, the V gene TRBV19; 9 bases map to TRBD2. The CDR3 contains 14 residues. V shed 6 bases, J shed 3 bases, and the junction held 5 bases outside the gene matches. Germline V gene lookup returns CDR1 LNHDA and CDR2 SQIVND (reference sequence). The CDR3 spells CASRRSSGKETQYF. The CDR3 DNA follows: TGTGCCAGTAGACGGTCTAGCGGGAAAGAGACCCAGTACTTC.

About this clonotype itself: Lacking the conserved final phenylalanine or tryptophan, this CDR3 likely reflects a read error. No DNA is shown, since the ends of the CDR3 on it are uncertain; the CDR3 is the one TCRdb lists. The V and J genes are TRBV6-5 and TRBJ1-6; TRBD1 is taken as the D call from the table, unchecked against the DNA. Germline V lookup: CDR1 MNHEY, CDR2 SVGAGI. Including both end residues, the CDR3 is 8 amino acids long. The CDR3: CASSYSAP.

This clonotype was seen many times. The chain uses TRBV7-9 and TRBJ2-2; 13 nucleotides align to TRBD2. V dropped 5 bases and J dropped 6; count of bases not matched to a gene: 6. The CDR3 consists of 16 residues. Germline values: CDR1 SEHNR, CDR2 FQNEAQ (reference sequence). The chain's CDR3 is CASSTGTSGNPGELFF. The CDR3 DNA sequence: TGTGCCAGCAGCACCGGGACTAGCGGGAATCCCGGGGAGCTGTTTTTT.

The table lists this clonotype with a few counts. The V gene is TRBV2, the J gene TRBJ2-7; 12 bases align to TRBD2. The V and J ends lost 7 bases and 2 bases, in that order; junction bases with no gene match: 6. The CDR3 sequence is 15 residues long. Germline CDR1 is SNHLY and CDR2 is FYNNEI. This CDR3 reads CASTGTSGQTYEQYF. In DNA form, the CDR3 reads TGTGCCAGCACCGGGACTAGCGGGCAAACCTACGAGCAGTACTTC.

J is TRBJ2-2 and V is TRBV5-6; TRBD2 agrees at 10 bases. The CDR3 spans 15 residues. CDR1 and CDR2 from the germline V gene are SGHDT and YYEEEE. V lost 7 bases to trimming and J lost 6 bases; unmatched junction nucleotides: 9. The CDR3 loop reads CASLPGTSVSGELFF. Written as DNA, the CDR3 is TGTGCCAGCCTACCTGGGACTAGCGTTTCCGGGGAGCTGTTTTTT.

This clonotype has a single count. The chain joins TRBV7-2 to TRBJ1-1; TRBD1 is a possible D gene (6 bases). Germline-derived CDR1 and CDR2 are SGHTA and FQGNSA. Trimming pared 5 bases from V and 1 base from J, leaving 14 bases between. The CDR3 spans 15 residues. CDR3 in amino acids: CASSTSRGTNTEAFF. As DNA, the CDR3 is TGTGCCAGCAGCACCTCCAGGGGAACGAACACTGAAGCTTTCTTT.

The table lists this clonotype with many counts. This chain uses TRBV10-3 with TRBJ1-5; tentatively, D is TRBD1 (6 bases). The V end lost 2 bases, the J end lost 2 bases, and 13 bases lay between the germline ends. The CDR3 is 16 residues long. Per the germline V gene, CDR1 is ENHRY and CDR2 is SYGVKD. Here the CDR3 reads CAISENGGGGNQPQHF. The CDR3 bases are TGTGCCATCAGTGAGAATGGGGGCGGCGGCAATCAGCCCCAGCATTTT.

This clonotype has just a few counts. The chain uses TRBV19 and TRBJ1-2; 9 positions match TRBD1. The germline CDR1 and CDR2 sequences are LNHDA and SQIVND (reference sequence). The V segment lost 4 bases and the J segment 8 bases; nucleotides outside the gene matches: 8. The CDR3 loop spans 14 amino acids. The CDR3: CASSTTGQGNGYTF. CDR3 coding DNA: TGTGCCAGTAGTACCACGGGACAGGGTAACGGCTACACCTTC.